This T cell receptor beta chain was documented in a study of read filtering for tumor transcriptome and immune sequencing. V gave up 7 bases and J gave up 4 bases, with 11 bases separating them. The CDR3 is 13 residues long. CDR1 and CDR2 from the germline V gene are SGHVS and FQNEAQ. From roughly 390 ng of RNA, a library with molecular barcoded alpha/delta and beta/gamma adaptors was made. TCRdb reprocessed the reads via MiXCR and lists one record per CDR3 protein. The profile shows roughly 61,000 distinct CDR3 sequences, more than 9% of them singletons. This clonotype appeared many times. The TCR originated in a donor aged 40 or over with multiple myeloma. Sequencing was carried out using a population of CD138-negative cells sorted from bone marrow. This chain links TRBV7-8 with TRBJ2-1, with D maybe TRBD2 (5 bases). The CDR3 coding sequence is TGTGCCAGCACGGGGTACTCATACAATGAGCAGTTCTTC. Amino acid sequence: CASTGYSYNEQFF.